This T cell receptor (beta chain) emerged from a study of CD8 T cell repertoires and HIV-1 epitope variants. On this clone itself: The antigen remains unidentified.

This table comes from immunoSEQ multiplex PCR, and its TCRdb copy is limited to in-frame clones, with some not included. The data show about 5,000 clones, approximately 70% seen once. Trimming took off 5 bases at V and 5 bases at J, with 13 bases between the two ends. Looked up from germline, CDR1 is LNHDA and CDR2 is SQIVND (reference sequence). This CDR3 region has 15 residues. The receptor comes from a male donor with HIV. Material for sequencing was cultured CD8+ T cells derived from PBMCs. V gene TRBV19 combines with J gene TRBJ1-6, with D hard to call. The CDR3, as DNA: TGTGCCAGTAGTGCCCGGACGGATAATAATTCACCCCTCCACTTT. This translates into CASSARTDNNSPLHF. The full variable domain, with the rest looked up from reference TRBV19 and TRBJ1-6, is DGGITQSPKYLFRKEGQNVTLSCEQNLNHDAMYWYRQDPGQGLRLIYYSQIVNDFQKGDIAEGYSVSREKKESFPLTVTSAQKNPTAFYLCASSARTDNNSPLHFGNGTRLTVT.